The clone carrying this T cell receptor (beta chain) appeared a few times. This sample is part of a study of beta chain features in type 1 diabetes. Study details: Across all samples, over 85 million sorted cells were examined.

Per the germline V gene, CDR1 is SEHNR and CDR2 is FQNEAQ (reference sequence). CDR3 size: 15 residues. Trimming left V 2 bases short and J 2 bases short, with 10 bases between. The whole isolated RNA underwent reverse transcription, so sequencing captured expressed TCRB transcripts. The average output of naive, central memory and regulatory T cell samples was several million reads. Only in-frame clones appear in the TCRdb table, and some are missing; sequencing was by immunoSEQ multiplex PCR. The sample includes 900,000 or so clones, roughly a sixth of them seen just once. V and J are TRBV7-9 and TRBJ1-3, with D possibly being TRBD1 (5 bases). The sequencing sample was made of naive CD4+ T cells from blood. The TCR originated in a woman younger than 30 in good health. The DNA for the CDR3 is TGTGCCAGCAGCTTACAGGGCTCGGCTGGAAACACCATATATTTT. Translated: CASSLQGSAGNTIYF.